The source of this TCR beta chain is a study of T cell changes during pregnancy in multiple sclerosis. Some clones are missing from TCRdb's copy, which holds only in-frame ones; the method was immunoSEQ multiplex PCR. Of tens of thousands of clones in the sample, over 75% were seen once. The junction had 17 bases not matched to a gene; V was cut back by 4 bases and J by 2 bases. CDR1 is LNHDA, CDR2 SQIVND, per germline (reference sequence). This CDR3 has 19 residues. This clone was picked up one time. V is TRBV19 and J is TRBJ2-5; TRBD1 matches 9 bases. This TCR came from a female donor with multiple sclerosis, enrolled in a pregnancy study. Sequencing used CD8+ T cells from peripheral blood mononuclear cells, obtained before pregnancy. CDR3 DNA: TGTGCCAGTAGTACAACCCCTTTACCGGGACAGGGAGAGCAAGAGACCCAGTACTTC. Protein sequence: CASSTTPLPGQGEQETQYF.